This entry describes one TCR beta chain. This may come from a read error, since a much larger clone is one base off. This entry comes from a study of breast tumors, draining lymph nodes, adjacent tissues. This CDR3 is built from 16 residues. Germline CDR1 SGHTS, CDR2 YDEGEE. V lost 0 bases and J lost 3; bases outside the gene matches: 5. TCRdb re-called the multiplex PCR reads through MiXCR, storing one row per CDR3 protein. This sample has about 200,000 distinct CDR3 sequences; 31% occur once, and the top ten carry about 4.5%. Samples came from axillary lymph nodes draining the breast cancer. Input material: axillary lymph node tissue. The rearrangement uses TRBV5-8 and TRBJ1-5, with 8 bases identical to TRBD1. This TCR derives from a female donor with breast cancer. Some clones in this sample may be carry-over from other donors' samples. The CDR3 loop is CASSLEGQANNQPQHF. CDR3 DNA sequence: TGTGCCAGCAGCTTGGAGGGACAGGCAAACAATCAGCCCCAGCATTTT.